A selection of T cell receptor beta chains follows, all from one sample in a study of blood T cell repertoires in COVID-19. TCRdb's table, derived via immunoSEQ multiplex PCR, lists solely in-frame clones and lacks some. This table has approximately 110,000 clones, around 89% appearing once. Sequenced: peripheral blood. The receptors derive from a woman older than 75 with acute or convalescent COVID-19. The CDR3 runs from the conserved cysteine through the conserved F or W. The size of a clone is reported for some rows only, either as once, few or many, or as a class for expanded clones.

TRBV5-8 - CASALGGILTEAFF
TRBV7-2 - CASSLVPTGNNEQFF
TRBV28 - CASRQGASYEQYF
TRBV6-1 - CASSELPGEFSTDTQYF
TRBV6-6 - CASTNRGQGRLETQYF
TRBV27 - CASKFTRMTNYGYTF
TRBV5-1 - CASSLGNRGRDEKLFF
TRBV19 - CASRTTGTGNNEQFF
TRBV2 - CASTLDSYSNQPQHF
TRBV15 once CATSRGGGQGYEQYF
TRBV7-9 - CASSFRAGVQETQYF
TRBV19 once CASSATGGVQPQHF
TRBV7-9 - CASSALQGRSYNEQFF
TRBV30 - CAWSTGGPGEQYF
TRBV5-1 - CASSLEVQAGATDTQYF
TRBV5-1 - CASSLSGGEAFF
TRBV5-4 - CASSPTSGQTEQYF
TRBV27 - CASREQGAVNEQYF
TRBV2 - CASKPRISTDTQYF
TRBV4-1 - CASSQDPGSSNQPQHF
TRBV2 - CASAQGRDSPLHF
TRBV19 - CASSIDPGTTNEKLFF
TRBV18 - CASSPWRMNTEAFF
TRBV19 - CASSISGLYNEQFF
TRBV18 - CASSPSSLPYQETQYF
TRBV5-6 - CASSLQGIQPQHF
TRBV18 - CASSPGTGYSNQPQHF
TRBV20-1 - CSASSGSRSVTEAFF
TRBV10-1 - CASSGLGELFF
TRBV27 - CASRYRYENTGELFF
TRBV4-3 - CASSSRTGGDEQYF